This TCR beta chain was documented in a study of cytomegalovirus exposure and HLA in healthy donors (dated 2017 in TCRdb). About the study as a whole: According to a later analysis, the 120 or so validation repertoires were produced on the same platform as the 666 repertoires of the first cohort. The study was designed to test whether signatures of past pathogen exposure could be identified by cataloging public T cell receptors. In addition to the first cohort of around 670 subjects, a separate validation cohort of 120 different subjects was used. To predict cytomegalovirus infection status, the study combined high-throughput TCR immunosequencing, statistical association of individual TCRs with disease status, and machine learning. On the study overall, not on this receptor specifically: The classifier was reported to diagnose cytomegalovirus status with high specificity and sensitivity in both the original cohort and the validation cohort. A later analysis had no HLA typing for the validation cohort, so co-occurrence there was scored across all 130 or so repertoires. In a later analysis, TCRs clustered in the first cohort were found to also tend to co-occur in the 130 or so validation repertoires, with 85% to 95% of cluster scores above 0. The authors suggested that the approach could potentially be extended to other disease states and immunological phenotypes. A few of the identified cytomegalovirus-associated TCR beta chains were confirmed in vitro to be specific for cytomegalovirus antigens. Across donors, most TCR sequences were observed very rarely, whereas some public TCRs were present in many individuals. A total of 164 TCR beta chains were listed by the study as associated with cytomegalovirus.

Donors formed part of the validation cohort, which comprised 120 subjects and was distinct from the first cohort of some 700 subjects. The germline V gene supplies CDR1 SGHTA and CDR2 FQGNSA. V is pruned by 6 bases and J by 2 bases, leaving 3 bases of the junction without a gene match. Including the terminal cysteine and phenylalanine, the CDR3 comprises 16 residues. The sequence is cut down to CDR3 DNA, 48 bases in frame from base 1. The receptor library was made with the immunoSEQ multiplex PCR assay. In the original analysis: A statistical classification framework was developed to diagnose cytomegalovirus status using the catalog of TCR beta chain sequences. TCRdb stores this immuneACCESS table with in-frame sequences only. Part of the clones is absent; in the studies checked, under half of the shortfall reflects unresolved V genes, and no reason is known for the rest. Clonal size and the V and J genes are those of that table, whereas D and trimming came from the DNA. In all, the sample holds about 64,000 clones, and 90% to 95% of those were seen once. Of the sample, approximately 5.4% falls within the top ten clones.

As to this clone: No cognate antigen has been identified for it. No base qualities exist here, and no much larger clone lies one base off it.

The sequencing input was PBMCs. This clonotype was obtained from a woman younger than 35 in good health and CMV-seropositive. The V and J genes are TRBV7-2 and TRBJ2-1; a stretch of 14 junction bases matches TRBD2. The CDR3 protein: CASSRTSGGTYNEQFF. The DNA sequence is as follows: TGTGCCAGCAGTCGGACTAGCGGGGGGACCTACAATGAGCAGTTCTTC.